The next 32 T cell receptor beta chains were all read from a single sample in a study of vaccination effects on CD4 cells after COVID-19. Antigens of these TCRs are unknown. Only in-frame clones appear in the TCRdb table, and some are missing; sequencing was by immunoSEQ multiplex PCR. Among 35,000 to 40,000 clones listed, about 80% were seen once. Antigen-specific CD4+ T cells were expanded with viral peptide pools in the ViraFEST assay before sequencing. It was after 10 days of culture that CD4+ T cells were isolated. The vaccine given was either BNT162b2 or mRNA-1273, in two doses. The sequencing here drew on CD4+ T cells from PBMCs cultured with HCoV-NL63 spike peptides, taken after COVID-19 vaccination. These receptors were obtained from a human donor who received a COVID-19 vaccine. Some clones in this sample may be carry-over from other donors' samples.

The DNA for the CDR3 is TGTGCCAGCAGTTCGATCGGAGCCTACGAGCAGTACGTC. This sequence encodes CASSSIGAYEQYV. V and J are TRBV6-2 or TRBV6-3 and TRBJ2-7; D is undetermined. The CDR3 length is 13 residues. Germline V gives CDR1 MNHEY, CDR2 SVGEGT. Trimming stripped 4 bases from V and 2 bases from J, with 9 bases between.

The chain has TRBV4-3 and TRBJ2-3, with 8 positions matching TRBD2. The V segment lost 0 bases and the J segment 0 bases; nucleotides outside the gene matches: 5. CDR1 and CDR2 (germline): LGHNA, YSLEER. The CDR3 loop spans 17 amino acids. CDR3 sequence (DNA): TGCGCCAGCAGCCAAGATGGACGGGGGGGAAGCACAGATACGCAGTATTTT. This translates into CASSQDGRGGSTDTQYF.

This chain connects TRBV27 to TRBJ2-3; the D is unclear. From germline, CDR1 is MNHEY and CDR2 SMNVEV (reference sequence). V lost 6 bases and J 1 base, leaving 11 bases between the germline ends. CDR3 length: 14 amino acids. The CDR3 is CASSSDRGTDTQYF. The CDR3 region has the DNA TGTGCCAGCAGCTCCGACCGAGGCACAGATACGCAGTATTTT.

The chain couples TRBV3-1 (or the pseudogene TRBV3-2) to TRBJ2-1; 10 positions match TRBD2. Germline V gene data show CDR1 as LGHDT and CDR2 as YNNKEL (reference sequence). The length of the CDR3 is 17 residues. V shed 4 bases, J shed 4 bases, and the junction held 10 bases outside the gene matches. CDR3 residues: CASSRFFLAGEYNEQFF. The CDR3 DNA reads as TGTGCCAGCAGCCGCTTTTTCCTAGCGGGGGAGTACAATGAGCAGTTCTTC.

This chain connects TRBV19 to TRBJ1-1; a weak D match, TRBD1 (6 bases). The CDR3 is 14 amino acids. The V end was cut by 6 bases, the J end by 3 bases, with 14 bases between. CDR1 is LNHDA and CDR2 is SQIVND in the germline V gene (reference sequence). The CDR3 nucleotides are TGTGCCAGTAGAGGACAGACTGATTACACTGAAGCTTTCTTT. Its protein is CASRGQTDYTEAFF.

J is TRBJ2-3 and V is TRBV6-5; D is undetermined. This CDR3 contains 14 residues. Germline values: CDR1 MNHEY, CDR2 SVGAGI. V was trimmed by 6 bases and J by 4 bases, leaving 14 bases between them. The CDR3 nucleotides are TGTGCCAGCAGACTCTCGACCGTAGCAGATACGCAGTATTTT. Encoded protein: CASRLSTVADTQYF.

V usage is TRBV5-1 and J usage is TRBJ1-6, with 12 positions matching TRBD1. The CDR3 is 16 residues long. V was pared by 4 bases and J by 9 bases, with 8 bases of the junction left unmatched. Germline-derived CDR1 and CDR2 are SGHRS and YFSETQ. CDR3 in amino acids: CASSREGQGAGSPLHF. The CDR3 coding sequence is TGCGCCAGCAGCCGCGAGGGACAGGGGGCCGGTTCACCCCTCCACTTT.

V is TRBV7-2 and J is TRBJ2-1; 7 bases align to TRBD1. Germline lookup yields CDR1 SGHTA and CDR2 FQGNSA. With 3 bases clipped from V and 7 bases from J, the junction kept 3 bases outside the gene matches. This CDR3 is built from 13 residues. The CDR3 region has the DNA TGTGCCAGCAGCTTGACAGGGTCTAATGAGCAGTTCTTC. Translating it yields CASSLTGSNEQFF.

This chain links TRBV7-2 with TRBJ2-7, with 10 bases aligning to TRBD2. This CDR3 has 18 amino acids. CDR1 is SGHTA, CDR2 FQGNSA, per germline. J gave up 4 bases and V 1 base, and 13 bases lay outside the gene matches. Written as DNA, the CDR3 is TGTGCCAGCAGCTTAGATCCTAGCGGGGGCCACGAGAGTTACGAGCAGTACGTC. It codes for CASSLDPSGGHESYEQYV.

The chain carries TRBV18 and TRBJ2-7; D may be TRBD2 (5 bases). CDR1 is KGHSH, CDR2 LQKENI, per germline. V lost 1 base and J 3 bases, leaving 7 bases between the germline ends. This CDR3 has 13 amino acids. CDR3: CASSPQEDYEQYV. The CDR3, as DNA: TGTGCCAGCTCACCACAGGAGGACTACGAGCAGTACGTC.

The J gene is TRBJ1-1, the V gene TRBV6-4; no reliable D call. Germline assignment: CDR1 MRHNA and CDR2 SNTAGT. CDR3 length equals 13 residues. With 1 base removed from V and 4 bases from J, the gap between germline ends came to 7 bases. CDR3 protein: CASSDFRGTEAFF. CDR3 in DNA: TGTGCCAGCAGTGACTTTCGTGGCACTGAAGCTTTCTTT.

This clone appeared a few times. V usage is TRBV3-1 (or the pseudogene TRBV3-2) and J usage is TRBJ2-5; D is unresolved. This CDR3 is 14 amino acids long. The germline CDR1 and CDR2 sequences are LGHDT and YNNKEL (reference sequence). The ends were cut back, 5 bases at V and 2 bases at J, with 12 bases in the middle. CDR3: CASSGRHPQETQYF. DNA for the CDR3: TGTGCCAGCAGCGGGCGACATCCACAAGAGACCCAGTACTTC.

This rearrangement joins TRBV7-8 to TRBJ2-3; tentatively, D is TRBD2 (5 bases). CDR1 is SGHVS and CDR2 is FQNEAQ in the germline V gene. The CDR3 has 15 residues. V dropped 2 bases and J dropped 4 bases, with 13 bases sitting between them. The CDR3 here is CASSLIQLVADTQYF. CDR3 DNA: TGTGCCAGCAGCTTAATACAACTAGTGGCAGATACGCAGTATTTT.

The chain combines TRBV30 with TRBJ1-4; no clear D. The CDR3 has 13 residues. Trimming cost V 8 bases and J 5 bases, with 15 bases left between them. Germline loops: CDR1 GTSNPN, CDR2 SVGIG (reference sequence). CDR3 nucleotide sequence: TGTGCCACCCCTGGGGTTTCGAATGAAAAACTGTTTTTT. Translated, it gives CATPGVSNEKLFF. The full variable domain, its missing parts supplied by reference TRBV30 and TRBJ1-4, is SQTIHQWPATLVQPVGSPLSLECTVEGTSNPNLYWYRQAAGRGLQLLFYSVGIGQISSEVPQNLSASRPQDRQFILSSKKLLLSDSGFYLCATPGVSNEKLFFGSGTQLSVL.

The chain employs TRBV3-1 (or the pseudogene TRBV3-2) and TRBJ2-2, with TRBD2 identical over 10 bases. CDR1 LGHDT and CDR2 YNNKEL come from the germline V gene (reference sequence). The CDR3 is 15 residues long. V shed 6 bases and J 6 bases; nucleotides not matched to a gene: 7. The CDR3 protein is CASRELAGGPGELFF. DNA of the CDR3: TGTGCCAGCAGGGAGTTAGCGGGGGGTCCCGGGGAGCTGTTTTTT.

This clone showed up just a few times. The chain has TRBV24-1 and TRBJ2-1; no reliable D call. The CDR3 contains 12 residues. The V gene's germline CDR1 is KGHDR and CDR2 SFDVKD. V dropped 7 bases and J dropped 3 bases, with 6 bases sitting between them. CDR3 coding DNA: TGTGCCACCAGCCACAGCTACAATGAGCAGTTCTTC. As protein: CATSHSYNEQFF.

This chain uses TRBV28 with TRBJ2-5; tentative D call: TRBD2 (6 bases). Between the trimmed V and J ends, which lost 2 bases and 3 bases, there was a span of 13 bases. The length of the CDR3 is 15 residues. Germline loops: CDR1 MDHEN, CDR2 SYDVKM. CDR3 coding DNA: TGTGCCAGCAGTTTACTGGCCGCGGGGAAAGAGACCCAGTACTTC. Translation: CASSLLAAGKETQYF.

The chain recombines TRBV19 with TRBJ2-1, with 10 bases matching TRBD1. CDR3 size: 16 residues. In germline, CDR1 is LNHDA, CDR2 SQIVND (reference sequence). Trimming cost V 6 bases and J 11 bases; bases outside gene matches: 16. Here the CDR3 DNA reads TGTGCCAGTAGAAGGGGTCGAGGGACAGGGGCAGAGAAGCAGTTCTTC. This translates into CASRRGRGTGAEKQFF.

This clone was seen once. The chain links TRBV6-1 to TRBJ2-7; weak D call: TRBD2 (6 bases). V lost 4 bases to trimming and J lost 2 bases, with 21 bases between them. This CDR3 is built from 17 residues. The germline gives CDR1 MNHNS, CDR2 SASEGT. CDR3 region: CASSARENKVWPYEQYV. The CDR3 nucleotides are TGTGCCAGCAGTGCCCGGGAGAATAAAGTCTGGCCCTACGAGCAGTACGTC.

This sequence joins TRBV20-1 and TRBJ2-4; the D gene is possibly TRBD2 (5 bases). V was shortened by 3 bases and J by 0 bases, with 12 bases between the two germline ends. CDR1 DFQATT and CDR2 SNEGSKA come from the germline V gene (reference sequence). The CDR3 length is 15 residues. The CDR3 region has the DNA TGCAGTGCTAGTCGGGGAATTCTAGCCAAAAACATTCAGTACTTC. Translating gives CSASRGILAKNIQYF.

The chain couples TRBV2 to TRBJ2-7, with 7 nucleotides matching TRBD2. The CDR3 is 15 amino acids. With 8 bases clipped from V and 3 bases from J, the junction kept 13 bases outside the gene matches. Per the germline V gene, CDR1 is SNHLY and CDR2 is FYNNEI. The CDR3 region has the DNA TGTGCCAGCGCCAGGGAGGGCGGGACTATCTACGAGCAGTACGTC. Its protein is CASAREGGTIYEQYV.

The J gene is TRBJ2-1, the V gene TRBV18; the D call may be TRBD1 or TRBD2 (5 bases each). This CDR3 is 18 amino acids long. With 4 bases removed from V and 5 bases from J, the gap between germline ends came to 24 bases. Germline-derived CDR1 and CDR2 are KGHSH and LQKENI. DNA of the CDR3: TGTGCCAGCTCACGCCTGAGGAACGTCGACGGGGCCAACAATGAGCAGTTCTTC. It translates to CASSRLRNVDGANNEQFF.

In this sample, this clone turned up once. The CDR3: CASSEGSGLYEQYV. In DNA, the CDR3 is TGTGCCAGCAGTGAAGGGTCAGGACTCTACGAGCAGTACGTC. The rearrangement uses TRBV6-1 and TRBJ2-7; the D gene is possibly TRBD2 (5 bases). V lost 1 base and J 3 bases, leaving 10 bases between the germline ends. The germline V gene has CDR1 MNHNS and CDR2 SASEGT. The CDR3 consists of 14 residues.

The genes are TRBV6-7 and TRBJ2-7; D might be TRBD1 (5 bases). TRBV6-7 is known as an ORF, though its function is uncertain. The CDR3 totals 12 residues. V was trimmed by 9 bases and J by 4 bases, leaving 13 bases between them. CDR3 in DNA: TGTGCCAGAGGGCCGGACATTTACGAGCAGTACGTC. Protein sequence: CARGPDIYEQYV.

In this sample, this clone turned up a few times. The rearrangement uses TRBV24-1 and TRBJ2-1; D assignment may be TRBD1 or TRBD2 (6 bases each). Looked up from germline, CDR1 is KGHDR and CDR2 is SFDVKD. The CDR3 covers 16 residues. The ends were cut back, 2 bases at V and 4 bases at J, with 14 bases in the middle. CDR3 amino acids: CATSDSQRGQYNEQFF. In DNA form, the CDR3 reads TGTGCCACCAGTGATTCACAACGGGGGCAATACAATGAGCAGTTCTTC.

The rearrangement links TRBV4-3 to TRBJ2-5, with 8 bases identical to TRBD1. The CDR3 runs to 15 residues. Germline V gene sequence: CDR1 LGHNA, CDR2 YSLEER. Trimming removed 1 base from V and 0 bases from J; junction bases left unmatched: 1. The CDR3 here is CASSQGGQDQETQYF. The CDR3 coding sequence is TGCGCCAGCAGCCAAGGGGGACAGGACCAAGAGACCCAGTACTTC.

The chain links TRBV2 to TRBJ1-1, with 7 bases aligning to TRBD1. Germline V gene lookup returns CDR1 SNHLY and CDR2 FYNNEI. Trimming cost V 7 bases and J 0 bases; bases outside gene matches: 2. The CDR3 runs 13 residues. The CDR3 sequence is CASMGQLNTEAFF. CDR3 nucleotide sequence: TGTGCCAGCATGGGACAGTTGAACACTGAAGCTTTCTTT.

The chain carries TRBV29-1 and TRBJ1-1, with D tentatively TRBD1 (5 bases). The CDR3 has 12 amino acids. The germline gives CDR1 SQVTM, CDR2 ANQGSEA. V was cut by 5 bases and J by 5 bases, with 12 bases left in between. Written as DNA, the CDR3 is TGCAGCGTTCCGGACACGGGGACTGAAGCTTTCTTT. Its protein product is CSVPDTGTEAFF.

The chain recombines TRBV2 with TRBJ2-1, with no clear D. The germline V gene has CDR1 SNHLY and CDR2 FYNNEI. The CDR3 is made up of 11 amino acids. V lost 9 bases and J lost 7, with 10 bases in between. The chain's CDR3 is CARRMGNEQFF. The CDR3 nucleotides read TGTGCCAGAAGGATGGGGAATGAGCAGTTCTTC.

The chain links TRBV7-2 to TRBJ1-1, with 8 nucleotides matching TRBD1. Germline V lookup: CDR1 SGHTA, CDR2 FQGNSA. After removal of 3 bases from V and 0 bases from J, the junction contained 3 bases not matched to a gene. CDR3 length equals 15 residues. The CDR3 bases are TGTGCCAGCAGCTTCCAGACAGGGGTGAACACTGAAGCTTTCTTT. Its translation: CASSFQTGVNTEAFF.

This sequence joins TRBV24-1 and TRBJ1-2; unclear D gene. The CDR3 has 14 residues. With 1 base removed from V and 2 bases from J, the gap between germline ends came to 7 bases. The germline CDR1 and CDR2 sequences are KGHDR and SFDVKD. Written as DNA, the CDR3 is TGTGCCACCAGTGATTTTCACAGAAACTATGGCTACACCTTC. Encoded protein: CATSDFHRNYGYTF.

The V gene is TRBV27, the J gene TRBJ2-1, with 14 positions matching TRBD2. Unmatched junction bases numbered 6, after V lost 5 bases and J lost 6 bases. Germline V CDR1 and CDR2: MNHEY, SMNVEV (reference sequence). CDR3 length equals 16 residues. The CDR3 spells CASSLTSGGAVNEQFF. In nucleotides, the CDR3 is TGTGCCAGCAGTCTGACTAGCGGGGGGGCCGTCAATGAGCAGTTCTTC.